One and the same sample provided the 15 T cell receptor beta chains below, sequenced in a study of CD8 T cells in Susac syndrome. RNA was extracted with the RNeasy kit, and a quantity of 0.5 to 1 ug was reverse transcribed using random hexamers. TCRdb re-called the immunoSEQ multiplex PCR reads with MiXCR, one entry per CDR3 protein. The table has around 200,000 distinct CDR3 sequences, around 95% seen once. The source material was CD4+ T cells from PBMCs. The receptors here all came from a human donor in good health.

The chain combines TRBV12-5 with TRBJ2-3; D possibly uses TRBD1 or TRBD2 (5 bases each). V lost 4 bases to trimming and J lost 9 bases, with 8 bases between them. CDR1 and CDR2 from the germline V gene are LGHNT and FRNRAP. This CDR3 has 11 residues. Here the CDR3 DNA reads TGTGCTAGTGGTTCCGGGGCGACGCAGTATTTT. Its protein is CASGSGATQYF. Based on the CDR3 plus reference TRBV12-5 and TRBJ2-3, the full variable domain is DARVTQTPRHKVTEMGQEVTMRCQPILGHNTVFWYRQTMMQGLELLAYFRNRAPLDDSGMPKDRFSAEMPDATLATLKIQPSEPRDSAVYFCASGSGATQYFGPGTRLTVL.

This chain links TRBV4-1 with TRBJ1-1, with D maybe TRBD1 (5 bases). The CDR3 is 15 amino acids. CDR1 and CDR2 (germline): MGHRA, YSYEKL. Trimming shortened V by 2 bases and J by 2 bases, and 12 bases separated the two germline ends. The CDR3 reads CASSQLLGTNTEAFF. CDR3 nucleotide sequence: TGCGCCAGCAGCCAACTACTAGGGACTAACACTGAAGCTTTCTTT.

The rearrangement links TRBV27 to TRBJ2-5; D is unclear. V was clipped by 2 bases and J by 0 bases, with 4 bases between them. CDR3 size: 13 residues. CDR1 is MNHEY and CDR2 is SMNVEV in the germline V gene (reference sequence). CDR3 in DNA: TGTGCCAGCAGTTTACTTCACCAAGAGACCCAGTACTTC. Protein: CASSLLHQETQYF.

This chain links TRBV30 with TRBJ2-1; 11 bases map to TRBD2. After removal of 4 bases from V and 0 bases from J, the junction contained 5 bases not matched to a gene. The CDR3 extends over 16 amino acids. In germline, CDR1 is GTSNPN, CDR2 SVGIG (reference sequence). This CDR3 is CAWNSGRDLSYNEQFF. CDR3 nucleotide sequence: TGTGCCTGGAATAGCGGGAGGGATCTCTCCTACAATGAGCAGTTCTTC.

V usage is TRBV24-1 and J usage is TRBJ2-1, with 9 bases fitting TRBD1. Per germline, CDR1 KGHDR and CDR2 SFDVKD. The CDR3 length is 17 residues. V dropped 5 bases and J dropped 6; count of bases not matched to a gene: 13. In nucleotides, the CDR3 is TGTGCCACCAGTGTTCGGACCCGGGACAGGGTGACCAATGAGCAGTTCTTC. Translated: CATSVRTRDRVTNEQFF.

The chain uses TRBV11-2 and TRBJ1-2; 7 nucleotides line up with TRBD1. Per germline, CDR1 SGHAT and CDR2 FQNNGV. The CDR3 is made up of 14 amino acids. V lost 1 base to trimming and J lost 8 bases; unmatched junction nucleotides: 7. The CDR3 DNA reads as TGTGCCAGCAGCTTAGGGGCAGGGGGTGACGGCTACACCTTC. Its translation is CASSLGAGGDGYTF.

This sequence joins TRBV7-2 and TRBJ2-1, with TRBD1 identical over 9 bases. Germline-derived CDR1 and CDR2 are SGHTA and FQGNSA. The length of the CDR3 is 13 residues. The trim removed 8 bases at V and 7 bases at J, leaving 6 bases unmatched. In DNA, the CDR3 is TGTGCCAGCCTCTGGGACAGGGAAAATGAGCAGTTCTTC. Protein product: CASLWDRENEQFF.

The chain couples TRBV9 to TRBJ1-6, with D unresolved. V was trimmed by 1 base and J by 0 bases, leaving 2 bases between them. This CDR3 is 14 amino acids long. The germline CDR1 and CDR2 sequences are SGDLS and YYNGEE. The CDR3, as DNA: TGTGCCAGCAGCGTAAGCTCCTATAATTCACCCCTCCACTTT. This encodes CASSVSSYNSPLHF.

In DNA, the CDR3 is TGTGCCAGCAGTTTGAATAGAGATGAAAAACTGTTTTTT. Amino acid sequence: CASSLNRDEKLFF. The rearrangement uses TRBV27 and TRBJ1-4; D unresolved. Germline values: CDR1 MNHEY, CDR2 SMNVEV (reference sequence). The CDR3 has 13 residues. Trimming took off 3 bases at V and 6 bases at J, with 8 bases between the two ends.

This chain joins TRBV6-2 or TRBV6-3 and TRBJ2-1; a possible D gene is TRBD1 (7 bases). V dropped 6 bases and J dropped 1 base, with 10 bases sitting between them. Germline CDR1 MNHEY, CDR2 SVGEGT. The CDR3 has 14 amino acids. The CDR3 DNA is TGTGCCAGCAGCCAGGGGGGTTCCTACAATGAGCAGTTCTTC. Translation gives CASSQGGSYNEQFF.

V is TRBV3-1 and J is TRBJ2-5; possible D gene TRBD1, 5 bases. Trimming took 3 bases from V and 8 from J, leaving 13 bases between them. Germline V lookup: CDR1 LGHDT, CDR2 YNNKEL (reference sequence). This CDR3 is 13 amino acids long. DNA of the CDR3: TGTGCCAGCAGCCACAACGACAGAGCTACCCAGTACTTC. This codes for CASSHNDRATQYF.

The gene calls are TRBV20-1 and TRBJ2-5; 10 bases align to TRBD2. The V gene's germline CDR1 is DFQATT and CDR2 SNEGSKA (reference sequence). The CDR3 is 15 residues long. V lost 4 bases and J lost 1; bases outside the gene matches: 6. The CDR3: CSAMTASGGQETQYF. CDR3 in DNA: TGCAGTGCTATGACGGCTAGCGGGGGCCAAGAGACCCAGTACTTC.

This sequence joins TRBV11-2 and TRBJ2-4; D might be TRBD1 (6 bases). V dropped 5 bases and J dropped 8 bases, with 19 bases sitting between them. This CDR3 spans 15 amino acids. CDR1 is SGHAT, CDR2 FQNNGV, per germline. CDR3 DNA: TGTGCCAGCAGCCGCACCCAGGCCAGGGGAGACATTCAGTACTTC. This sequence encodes CASSRTQARGDIQYF.

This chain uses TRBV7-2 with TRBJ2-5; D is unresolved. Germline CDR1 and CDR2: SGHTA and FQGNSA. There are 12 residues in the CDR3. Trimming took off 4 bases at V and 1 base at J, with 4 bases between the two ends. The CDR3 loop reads CASSSPQETQYF. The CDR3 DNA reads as TGTGCCAGCAGCTCCCCCCAAGAGACCCAGTACTTC.

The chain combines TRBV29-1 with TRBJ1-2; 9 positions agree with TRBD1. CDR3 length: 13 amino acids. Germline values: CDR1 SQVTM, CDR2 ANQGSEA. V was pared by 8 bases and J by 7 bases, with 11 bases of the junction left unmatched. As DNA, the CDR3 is TGCAGCACTTCTGTGGGGGACAGGGTTGGCTACACCTTC. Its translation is CSTSVGDRVGYTF.